The 5 T cell receptor beta chains below come from one sample, sequenced in a study of cytomegalovirus exposure and HLA in healthy donors. Amplification used 60 Vbeta primers and 13 Jbeta primers. The assay was immunoSEQ multiplex PCR, and TCRdb's table has in-frame clones only and misses some. This table has around 83,000 clones, approximately 78% appearing once. Sequencing used PBMCs. Every receptor here comes from a male donor in good health and CMV-seropositive.

V and J are TRBV5-6 and TRBJ2-2; TRBD2 matches at 10 bases. The germline CDR1 and CDR2 sequences are SGHDT and YYEEEE. The CDR3 is 18 residues long. The V segment lost 0 bases and the J segment 1 base; nucleotides outside the gene matches: 6. The CDR3: CASSLARTSGQNTGELFF. In DNA form, the CDR3 reads TGTGCCAGCAGCTTGGCCCGGACTAGCGGCCAGAACACCGGGGAGCTGTTTTTT.

DNA for the CDR3: TGTGCCAGCAGTTCGGGACAGACCAATCAGCCCCAGCATTTT. Its translation is CASSSGQTNQPQHF. The chain recombines TRBV27 with TRBJ1-5, with TRBD1 matching 7 bases. This CDR3 spans 14 amino acids. CDR1 and CDR2 from the germline V gene are MNHEY and SMNVEV (reference sequence). V lost 4 bases and J lost 3; bases outside the gene matches: 3.

The CDR3 nucleotides read TGTGCCTGGAGGAAAGGGGGCAGCCACCGCCTATTATCTGGAAACACCATATATTTT. Its protein product is CAWRKGGSHRLLSGNTIYF. V usage is TRBV30 and J usage is TRBJ1-3; TRBD1 aligns across 7 bases. CDR3 length equals 19 residues. Per germline, CDR1 GTSNPN and CDR2 SVGIG (reference sequence). V lost 3 bases, J lost 1 base, and 18 bases stayed unmatched.

The chain has TRBV5-1 and TRBJ2-1; the match to TRBD2 covers 11 bases. CDR3 length: 16 residues. Per germline, CDR1 SGHRS and CDR2 YFSETQ. After removal of 2 bases from V and 5 bases from J, the junction contained 6 bases not matched to a gene. CDR3 coding DNA: TGCGCCAGCAGCTTCCCGACTAGCGGGATCAACAATGAGCAGTTCTTC. It encodes CASSFPTSGINNEQFF.

This clone was counted only a few times. V usage is TRBV19 and J usage is TRBJ2-6, with a possible D match to TRBD1 (6 bases). Per the germline V gene, CDR1 is LNHDA and CDR2 is SQIVND (reference sequence). The CDR3 is 15 residues long. V was trimmed by 9 bases and J by 3 bases, leaving 15 bases between them. The CDR3: CASTTSGVGANVLTF. In DNA, the CDR3 is TGTGCCAGCACCACCTCAGGGGTTGGGGCCAACGTCCTGACTTTC.